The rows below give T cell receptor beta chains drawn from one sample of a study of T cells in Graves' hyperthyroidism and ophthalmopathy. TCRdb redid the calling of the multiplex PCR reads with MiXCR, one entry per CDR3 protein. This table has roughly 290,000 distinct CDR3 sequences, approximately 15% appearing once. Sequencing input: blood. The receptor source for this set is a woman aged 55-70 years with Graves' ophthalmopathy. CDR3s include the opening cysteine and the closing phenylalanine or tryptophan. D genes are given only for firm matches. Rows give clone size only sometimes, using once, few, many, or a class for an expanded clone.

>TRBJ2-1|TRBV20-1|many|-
CSARDETVMGNEQFF
TGCAGTGCTAGAGATGAAACTGTAATGGGCAATGAGCAGTTCTTC
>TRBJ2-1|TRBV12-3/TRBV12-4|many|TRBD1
CASSTDRGNEQFF
TGTGCCAGCAGTACGGACAGGGGCAATGAGCAGTTCTTC
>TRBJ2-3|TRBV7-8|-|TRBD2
CASSPGLAGVGTDTQYF
TGTGCCAGCAGCCCGGGACTAGCGGGAGTCGGCACAGATACGCAGTATTTT
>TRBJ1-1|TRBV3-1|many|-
CASSVQGGDTEAFF
TGTGCCAGCAGCGTTCAAGGAGGGGACACTGAAGCTTTCTTT
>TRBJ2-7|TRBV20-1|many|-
CSARGPPTYEQYF
TGCAGTGCTAGAGGGCCACCTACCTACGAGCAGTACTTC
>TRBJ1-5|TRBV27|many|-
CASSLYSSNQPQHF
TGTGCCAGCAGTTTATACAGTAGCAATCAGCCCCAGCATTTT
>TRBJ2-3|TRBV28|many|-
CASSWGPGDTQYF
TGTGCCAGCAGTTGGGGACCGGGAGATACGCAGTATTTT
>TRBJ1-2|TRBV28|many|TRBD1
CASSIPDRVQGYTF
TGTGCCAGCAGCATACCGGACAGGGTGCAAGGCTACACCTTC
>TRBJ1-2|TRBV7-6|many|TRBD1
CASSLGQGRGYTF
TGTGCCAGCAGCCTCGGACAGGGGCGAGGCTACACCTTC
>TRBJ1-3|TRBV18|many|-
CASSPDRSGNTIYF
TGTGCCAGCTCACCCGACAGATCTGGAAACACCATATATTTT
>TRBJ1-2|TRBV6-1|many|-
CASSSRRGGDIANYGYTF
TGTGCCAGCAGTTCCCGTCGCGGGGGCGACATCGCTAACTATGGCTACACCTTC
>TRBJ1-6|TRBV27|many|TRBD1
CASSSTTGGGYPLHF
TGTGCCAGCAGTTCCACAACAGGGGGCGGTTACCCCCTCCACTTT
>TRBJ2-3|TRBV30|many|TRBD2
CAWSRGGRARDTQYF
TGTGCCTGGAGTCGTGGCGGGAGAGCCAGGGATACGCAGTATTTT
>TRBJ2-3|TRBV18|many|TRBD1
CASSPLSWTGRDTQYF
TGTGCCAGCTCACCACTCAGCTGGACAGGGAGGGATACGCAGTATTTT
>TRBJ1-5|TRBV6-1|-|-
CASSEIIGGGGQPQHF
TGTGCCAGCAGTGAAATTATCGGGGGGGGAGGGCAGCCCCAGCATTTT
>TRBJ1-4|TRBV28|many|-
CASSPGGHEKLFF
TGTGCCAGCAGCCCGGGGGGCCATGAAAAACTGTTTTTT
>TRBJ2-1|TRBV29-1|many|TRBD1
CSVVDGQGAGNEQFF
TGCAGCGTCGTAGATGGACAGGGGGCTGGTAATGAGCAGTTCTTC
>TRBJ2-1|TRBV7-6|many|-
CASSPRPGDSHNEQFF
TGTGCCAGCAGCCCTAGGCCGGGGGACAGCCACAATGAGCAGTTCTTC
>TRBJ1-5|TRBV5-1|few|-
CASSRAGKGGGQPQHF
TGCGCCAGCAGCAGAGCGGGAAAGGGGGGAGGTCAGCCCCAGCATTTT
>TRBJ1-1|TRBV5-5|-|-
CASSLVASWNTEAFF
TGTGCCAGCAGCTTGGTTGCGAGCTGGAACACTGAAGCTTTCTTT
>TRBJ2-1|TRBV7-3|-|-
CASSLTTGTEQFF
TGTGCCAGCAGCTTAACGACGGGCACTGAGCAGTTCTTC
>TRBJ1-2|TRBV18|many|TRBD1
CASSPGQEGGYTF
TGTGCCAGCTCACCGGGACAGGAAGGTGGCTACACCTTC
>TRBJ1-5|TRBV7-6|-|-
CASSLAKGSGQPQHF
TGTGCCAGCAGCTTAGCGAAAGGGTCGGGCCAGCCCCAGCATTTT
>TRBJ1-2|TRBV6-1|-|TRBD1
CASRTGVYGYTF
TGTGCCAGCAGGACAGGGGTTTATGGCTACACCTTC
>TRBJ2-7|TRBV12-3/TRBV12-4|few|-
CASSPPNVAYEQYF
TGTGCCAGCAGTCCCCCAAACGTAGCCTACGAGCAGTACTTC
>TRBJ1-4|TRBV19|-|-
CASSTRDFLGGLFF
TGTGCCAGTAGTACCCGGGACTTTCTCGGCGGACTGTTTTTT
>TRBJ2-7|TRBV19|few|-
CASSPSPGPFYEQYF
TGTGCCAGTAGCCCTTCACCGGGTCCATTCTACGAGCAGTACTTC
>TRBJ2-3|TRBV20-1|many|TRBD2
CSATRQAGADTQYF
TGCAGTGCCACTCGTCAAGCGGGGGCAGATACGCAGTATTTT
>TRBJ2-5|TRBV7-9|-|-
CASSPPEGTQYF
TGTGCCAGCAGCCCCCCTGAGGGGACCCAGTACTTC
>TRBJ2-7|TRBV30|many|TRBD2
CAWSVRTSGRSAYEQYF
TGTGCCTGGAGTGTACGGACTAGCGGGAGAAGTGCCTACGAGCAGTACTTC
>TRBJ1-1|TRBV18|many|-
CASSPDLNTEAFF
TGTGCCAGCTCACCAGACTTGAACACTGAAGCTTTCTTT